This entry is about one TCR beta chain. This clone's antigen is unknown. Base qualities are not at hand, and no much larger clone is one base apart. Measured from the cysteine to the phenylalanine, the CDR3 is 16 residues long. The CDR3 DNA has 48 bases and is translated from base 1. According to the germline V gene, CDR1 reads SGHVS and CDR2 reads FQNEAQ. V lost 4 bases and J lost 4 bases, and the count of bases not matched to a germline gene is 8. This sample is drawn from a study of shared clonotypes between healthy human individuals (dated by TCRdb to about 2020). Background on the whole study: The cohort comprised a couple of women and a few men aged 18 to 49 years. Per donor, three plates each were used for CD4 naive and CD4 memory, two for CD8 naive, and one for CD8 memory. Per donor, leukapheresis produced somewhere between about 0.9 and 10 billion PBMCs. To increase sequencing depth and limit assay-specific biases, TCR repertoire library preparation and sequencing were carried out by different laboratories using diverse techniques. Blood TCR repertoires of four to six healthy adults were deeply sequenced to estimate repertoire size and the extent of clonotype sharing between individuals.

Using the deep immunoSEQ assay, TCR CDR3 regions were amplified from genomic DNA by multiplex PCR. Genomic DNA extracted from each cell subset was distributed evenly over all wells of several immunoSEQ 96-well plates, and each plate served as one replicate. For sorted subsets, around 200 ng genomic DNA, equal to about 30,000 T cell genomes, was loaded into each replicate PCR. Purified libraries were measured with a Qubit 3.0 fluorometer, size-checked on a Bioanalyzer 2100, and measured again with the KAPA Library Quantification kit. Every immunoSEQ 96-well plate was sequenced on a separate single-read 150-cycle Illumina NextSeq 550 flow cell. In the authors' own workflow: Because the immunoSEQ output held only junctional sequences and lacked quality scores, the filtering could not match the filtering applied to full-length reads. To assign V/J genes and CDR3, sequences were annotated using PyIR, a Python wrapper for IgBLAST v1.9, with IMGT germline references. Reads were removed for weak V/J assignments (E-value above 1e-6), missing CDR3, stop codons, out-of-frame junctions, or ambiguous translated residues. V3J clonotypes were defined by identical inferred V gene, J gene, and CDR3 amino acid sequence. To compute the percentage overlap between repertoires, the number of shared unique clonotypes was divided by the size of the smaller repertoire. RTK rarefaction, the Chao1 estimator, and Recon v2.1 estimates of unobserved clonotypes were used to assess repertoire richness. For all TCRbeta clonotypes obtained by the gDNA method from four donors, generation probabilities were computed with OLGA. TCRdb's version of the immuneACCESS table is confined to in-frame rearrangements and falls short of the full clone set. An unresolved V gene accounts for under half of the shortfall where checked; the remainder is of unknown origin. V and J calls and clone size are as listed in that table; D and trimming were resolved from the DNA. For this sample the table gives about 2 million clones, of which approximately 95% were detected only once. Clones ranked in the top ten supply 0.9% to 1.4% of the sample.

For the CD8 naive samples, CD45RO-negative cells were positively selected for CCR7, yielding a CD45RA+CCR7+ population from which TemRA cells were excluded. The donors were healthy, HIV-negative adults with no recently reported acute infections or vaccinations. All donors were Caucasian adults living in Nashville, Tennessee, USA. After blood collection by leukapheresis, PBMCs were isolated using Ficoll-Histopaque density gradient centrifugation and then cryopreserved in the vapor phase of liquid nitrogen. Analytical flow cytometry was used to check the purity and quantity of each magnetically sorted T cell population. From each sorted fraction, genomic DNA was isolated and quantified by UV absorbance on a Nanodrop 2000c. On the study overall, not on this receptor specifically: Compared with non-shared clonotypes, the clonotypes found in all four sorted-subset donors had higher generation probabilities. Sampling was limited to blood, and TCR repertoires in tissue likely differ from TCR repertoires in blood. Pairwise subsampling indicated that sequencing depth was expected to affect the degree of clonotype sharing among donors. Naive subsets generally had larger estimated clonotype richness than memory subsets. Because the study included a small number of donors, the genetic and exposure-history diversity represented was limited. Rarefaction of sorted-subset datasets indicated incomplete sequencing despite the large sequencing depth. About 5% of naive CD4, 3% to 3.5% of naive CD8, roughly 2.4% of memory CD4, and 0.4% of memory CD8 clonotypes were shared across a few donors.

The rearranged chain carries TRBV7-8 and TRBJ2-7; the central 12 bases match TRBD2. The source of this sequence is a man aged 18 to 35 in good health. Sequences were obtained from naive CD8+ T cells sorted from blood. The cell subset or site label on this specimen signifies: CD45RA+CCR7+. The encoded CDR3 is CASSSLAGGQGYEQYF. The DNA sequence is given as TGTGCCAGCAGCTCCCTAGCGGGAGGGCAAGGGTACGAGCAGTACTTC.